This is a list of T cell receptor beta chains from one sample in a study of PD-L1 blockade in urothelial cancer. Using immunoSEQ multiplex PCR, the repertoire was profiled, and TCRdb retains in-frame clones only, with some absent. The sample comprises about 55,000 clones, around 80% of which are singletons, and under 4.5% rests with the top ten. The source was PBMCs, collected around atezolizumab (anti-PD-L1) treatment. The receptors stem from a man aged 65-85 years with urothelial cancer. Both conserved end residues are trimmed from each CDR3.

V | CDR3
TRBV14 | ASSQDHTSNEQF
TRBV7-2 | ASSLQGGLANEQF
TRBV5-1 | ASSLGTGWDTDTQY
TRBV6-1 | ASSETGDYGYT
TRBV11-2 | ASSLAGGGGYT
TRBV12-5 | ASGLGDSQYEKLF
TRBV5-6 | ASSWEASGRQETQY
TRBV6-1 | ASSEGTGGYEQY
TRBV6-4 | ASSDDSLYSNQPQH
TRBV7-2 | ASSSRGGSGSYNEQF
TRBV2 | ASTAQGPTEAF
TRBV2 | ASNNEVGEQY
TRBV6-6 | ASSYRSNQPQH
TRBV18 | ASSSGQGVLYGYT
TRBV7-2 | ASSADRGQRPLH
TRBV25-1 | ASSEYTGTGNYGYT
TRBV27 | ASSPRLAGGTGELF
TRBV2 | ASQTLGGLNTEAF
TRBV4-3 | ASSQDGSRDQPQH
TRBV4-3 | ASSQDLRGVGEKLF
TRBV5-4 | ASSARTGGNEQF
TRBV10-3 | AITSSRGQMNTEAF
TRBV4-3 | ASSQDLGGRGAF
TRBV5-6 | ASSLVRVQTNEKLF
TRBV5-6 | ASSLSHNSPLH
TRBV30 | AWNGGGPTYNEQF
TRBV5-5 | ASSLVRTVKNTEAF
TRBV5-1 | ASSLQNANRGDTQY
TRBV10-3 | AISDRTGMNTEAF
TRBV6-5 | ASSHRGRWETQY
TRBV28 | ASSFTGHGELF
TRBV25-1 | ASSEQGSPEAF
TRBV5-5 | ASSFTGDSNQPQH
TRBV2 | ASSEVTADEKLF
TRBV28 | ASSRASGYTDTQY
TRBV4-2 | ASSLSRGGTGATDTQY
TRBV10-3 | AISETGGGAFSGANVLT
TRBV5-4 | ASSLTGSNYGYT
TRBV4-3 | ASSPDLSGKSDTQY
TRBV10-3 | AISENTGSQPQH
TRBV7-7 | ASSLVSGRTGELF
TRBV5-5 | ASSPSTRQF